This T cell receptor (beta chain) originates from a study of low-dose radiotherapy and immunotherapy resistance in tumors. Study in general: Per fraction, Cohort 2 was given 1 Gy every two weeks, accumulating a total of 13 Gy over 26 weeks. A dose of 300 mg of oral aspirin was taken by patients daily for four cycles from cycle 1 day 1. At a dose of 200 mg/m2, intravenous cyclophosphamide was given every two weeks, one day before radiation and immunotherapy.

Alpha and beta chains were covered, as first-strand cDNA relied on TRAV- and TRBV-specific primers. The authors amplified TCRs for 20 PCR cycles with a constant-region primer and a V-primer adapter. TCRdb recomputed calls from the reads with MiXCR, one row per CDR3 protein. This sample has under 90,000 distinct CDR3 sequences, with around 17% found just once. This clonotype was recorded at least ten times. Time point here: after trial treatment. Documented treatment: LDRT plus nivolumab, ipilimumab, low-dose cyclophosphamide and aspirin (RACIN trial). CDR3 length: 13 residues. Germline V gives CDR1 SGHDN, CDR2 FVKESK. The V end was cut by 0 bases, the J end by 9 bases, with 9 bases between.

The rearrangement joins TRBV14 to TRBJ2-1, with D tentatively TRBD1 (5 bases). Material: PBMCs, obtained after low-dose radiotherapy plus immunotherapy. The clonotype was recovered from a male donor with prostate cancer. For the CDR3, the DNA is TGTGCCAGCAGCCAAGATCAGGGTCGTGAGCAGTTCTTC. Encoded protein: CASSQDQGREQFF.